The source of this TCR beta chain is a study of blood T cell repertoires in COVID-19. Study summary: PBMCs, B-cell-depleted T cells, or T cells provided the cDNA or gDNA that made up the material.

V shed 6 bases and J 8 bases; nucleotides not matched to a gene: 6. Germline lookup yields CDR1 MGHRA and CDR2 YSYEKL. The CDR3 has 14 residues. The method was immunoSEQ multiplex PCR; TCRdb's version includes in-frame clones alone and lacks a portion of them. The data show 110,000 or so clones, with about 85% seen just once and approximately 1.5% held by the top ten. The source of this sequence is a man in his forties or fifties with acute or convalescent COVID-19. Sequenced sample: peripheral blood. The genes are TRBV4-1 and TRBJ2-1; 11 bases agree with TRBD2. The CDR3 DNA is TGCGCCAGCAGATTAGCGGGGGGGCGGGATGAGCAGTTCTTC. This sequence encodes CASRLAGGRDEQFF.